One and the same sample provided the 10 T cell receptor beta chains below, sequenced in a study of response to subunit inactivated influenza vaccine. TCRdb used MiXCR to reprocess the RT-PCR reads, holding one entry per CDR3 protein. The data contain a few hundred thousand distinct CDR3 sequences, approximately 11% of them singletons. Specimen: PBMCs from blood, collected roughly 47 days after vaccination. The receptors stem from a man between 50 and 59 years old who received an inactivated influenza vaccine.

This clonotype was counted many times. The V call is TRBV10-2, the J call TRBJ2-1; no definite D call. There are 14 residues in the CDR3. Trimming took off 0 bases at V and 9 bases at J, with 12 bases between the two ends. Germline lookup yields CDR1 WSHSY and CDR2 SAAADI. CDR3 bases: TGCGCCAGCAGTGAGTCTGGCCGGTACGGTGAGCAGTTCTTC. Protein sequence: CASSESGRYGEQFF.

This clonotype was observed many times. This chain connects TRBV12-3 or TRBV12-4 to TRBJ1-1; the match to TRBD1 covers 8 bases. V dropped 10 bases and J dropped 7; count of bases not matched to a gene: 8. The CDR3 length is 12 residues. CDR3 DNA sequence: TGTGCCACCAAGACAGGGGCATTTGAAGCTTTCTTT. Its translation: CATKTGAFEAFF.

This clonotype occurred many times. DNA for the CDR3: TGTGCCAGCAGCTTAGTTCTCTTCGGGGGAGAGCAGTTCTTC. Translated: CASSLVLFGGEQFF. The rearrangement joins TRBV7-9 to TRBJ2-1; a possible D gene is TRBD2 (6 bases). The CDR3 runs 14 residues. Germline CDR1 is SEHNR and CDR2 is FQNEAQ (reference sequence). V lost 1 base and J lost 10, with 14 bases in between.

This CDR3 is CSTDRGGPLGANVLTF. The CDR3 DNA reads TGCAGTACTGACAGGGGGGGACCCCTCGGGGCCAACGTCCTGACTTTC. The rearrangement joins TRBV20-1 to TRBJ2-6, with 9 positions matching TRBD1. The J segment lost 4 bases and the V segment lost 8 bases, leaving 12 bases of the junction unmatched. Germline CDR1 and CDR2: DFQATT and SNEGSKA (reference sequence). The CDR3 totals 16 residues.

This clonotype was seen ten or more times. V and J are TRBV27 and TRBJ2-7; 9 bases map to TRBD2. The V gene end was trimmed by 4 bases and the J gene end by 6 bases; junction bases not matched to a gene: 10. The CDR3 is 15 amino acids. Germline CDR1 MNHEY, CDR2 SMNVEV (reference sequence). This CDR3 is CASSSGTSPESEQYF. CDR3 sequence (DNA): TGTGCCAGCAGTTCGGGGACTAGCCCGGAGTCCGAGCAGTACTTC.

V usage is TRBV18 and J usage is TRBJ1-1; 7 bases fit TRBD1. Losses at the gene ends were 1 base for V and 0 bases for J; bases not matched to a gene: 5. This CDR3 region has 16 residues. The germline V gene has CDR1 KGHSH and CDR2 LQKENI. The CDR3, as DNA: TGTGCCAGCTCACCACAGGGACAGATCATGAACACTGAAGCTTTCTTT. Amino acid sequence: CASSPQGQIMNTEAFF.

This clonotype was observed a few times. The chain links TRBV7-9 to TRBJ2-1; D is ambiguous. CDR3 length: 14 amino acids. Deletions cut 3 bases from V and 0 bases from J, with 6 bases between. Germline loops: CDR1 SEHNR, CDR2 FQNEAQ (reference sequence). CDR3 DNA sequence: TGTGCCAGCAGCTTTCCAAGCTCCTACAATGAGCAGTTCTTC. This gives the protein CASSFPSSYNEQFF.

This chain connects TRBV6-2 or TRBV6-3 to TRBJ2-7; 11 bases are a match to TRBD2. This CDR3 region has 16 residues. Germline loops: CDR1 MNHEY, CDR2 SVGEGT. V lost 6 bases to trimming and J lost 3 bases; unmatched junction nucleotides: 10. For the CDR3, the DNA is TGTGCCAGCAGCCCTCCGTGGGGACTAGCGGTCTACGAGCAGTACTTC. It yields the protein CASSPPWGLAVYEQYF.

This clonotype was seen many times. The chain employs TRBV10-3 and TRBJ2-1; possibly TRBD2 for D (6 bases). V dropped 3 bases and J dropped 8 bases, with 20 bases sitting between them. The CDR3 totals 16 residues. CDR1 ENHRY and CDR2 SYGVKD come from the germline V gene. In DNA form, the CDR3 reads TGTGCCATCAGTGATCTACGGGGGATGCCTACACATGAGCAGTTCTTC. The encoded protein is CAISDLRGMPTHEQFF.

A few counts support this clonotype. The chain is built from TRBV20-1 and TRBJ1-5; D unclear. Trimming removed 6 bases from V and 4 bases from J, with 10 bases in between. Per germline, CDR1 DFQATT and CDR2 SNEGSKA (reference sequence). There are 12 residues in the CDR3. The CDR3 DNA follows: TGCAGTGCACAAAGGGAAAATCAGCCCCAGCATTTT. It yields the protein CSAQRENQPQHF.